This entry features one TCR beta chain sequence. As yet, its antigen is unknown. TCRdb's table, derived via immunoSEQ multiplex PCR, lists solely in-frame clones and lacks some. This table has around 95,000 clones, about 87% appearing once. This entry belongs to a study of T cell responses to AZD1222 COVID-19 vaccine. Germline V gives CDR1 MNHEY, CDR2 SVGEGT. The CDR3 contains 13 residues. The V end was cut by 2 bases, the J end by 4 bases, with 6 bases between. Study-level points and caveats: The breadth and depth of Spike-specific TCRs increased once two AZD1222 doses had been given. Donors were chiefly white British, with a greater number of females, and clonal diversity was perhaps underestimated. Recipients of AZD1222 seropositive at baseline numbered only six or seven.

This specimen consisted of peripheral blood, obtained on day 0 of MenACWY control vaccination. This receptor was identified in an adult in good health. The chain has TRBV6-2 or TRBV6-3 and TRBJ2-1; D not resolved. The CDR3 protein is CASSYDGYNEQFF. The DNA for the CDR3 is TGTGCCAGCAGTTACGACGGTTACAATGAGCAGTTCTTC.